The subject of this entry is one TCR beta chain. Its antigen is not known. The sample belongs to a study of cytomegalovirus exposure and HLA in healthy donors. Study-wide background: Early release data held roughly 90 million unique TCRs from HLA-typed donors.

Study-wide results and limits: In a later analysis, donors in an Asian-associated ancestry cluster reportedly had fewer N-insertions in productive TCRs than the cohort mean.

PCR amplification relied on 60 Vbeta primers (plus 13 Jbeta primers). Authors' processing steps: Later reanalysis found around 84 million unique TCR beta chains, some 10 million of them shared. Some clones are missing from TCRdb's copy, which holds only in-frame ones; the method was immunoSEQ multiplex PCR. V, J and clone size reflect that table, while D and trimming were determined from the DNA. This table holds about 160,000 clones. Trimming pared 3 bases from V and 3 bases from J, leaving 6 bases between. Germline V gene data show CDR1 as LGHNA and CDR2 as YNFKEQ. This CDR3 has 13 residues. Source material: PBMCs. This chain links TRBV4-2 with TRBJ1-5, with D unresolved. This TCR was sampled from a woman aged 60-75 years in good health and CMV-seronegative. CDR3 in DNA: TGTGCCAGCAGCCAGGACTTCAATCAGCCCCAGCATTTT. Protein product: CASSQDFNQPQHF.